This TCR beta chain emerged from a study of T cells in localized non-small cell lung cancer. Findings of the study overall: Overall survival was longer when the density of T cells in the blood was higher. The tumor had only one region sequenced, so heterogeneity remains possible.

Germline-derived CDR1 and CDR2 are KGHSY and FQNENV. The CDR3 loop spans 18 amino acids. V was trimmed by 4 bases and J by 4 bases, leaving 26 bases between them. TCRdb's copy holds only in-frame clones and misses some; the assay was immunoSEQ multiplex PCR. Here the sample spans 1,200 to 1,500 clones, approximately 18% being singletons. A note on this clone: Its antigen is unidentified.

The chain links TRBV16 to TRBJ2-7, with D possibly being TRBD2 (7 bases). The sample was lung tumor tissue, taken before any cancer treatment. The receptor was derived from a male donor older than 55 with stage I lung adenocarcinoma. In nucleotides, the CDR3 is TGTGCCAGCAGCCCCGGGGGGTTAGGGGGGCGCCTCGGATACGAGCAGTACTTC. Translating gives CASSPGGLGGRLGYEQYF.